The sequence of this T cell receptor beta chain was determined in a study of shared clonotypes between healthy human individuals. As to this clone: Its antigen is undetermined.

Broader study findings: Rarefaction showed that sequencing of sorted subsets was incomplete (despite large depth). Sharing across several donors was seen in around 5.1% of naive CD4 clonotypes. The study found lower generation probabilities in non-shared clonotypes than in those shared by all four donors.

Deletions cut 3 bases from V and 4 bases from J, with 9 bases between. Germline assignment: CDR1 SGHAT and CDR2 FQNNGV. This CDR3 is built from 13 residues. TCRdb's table, derived via immunoSEQ multiplex PCR, lists solely in-frame clones and lacks some. In the table there are more than 2 million clones, approximately 94% of which are singletons. Input material: naive CD4+ T cells sorted from blood. Subset meaning: CD45RA+ positively selected. The source of this sequence is a man aged 18 to 29 in good health. The chain links TRBV11-2 to TRBJ2-5; perhaps TRBD1 as D (5 bases). CDR3: CASSFATGETQYF. The CDR3 DNA sequence: TGTGCCAGCAGCTTTGCTACAGGAGAGACCCAGTACTTC. The full variable domain, its missing parts supplied by reference TRBV11-2 and TRBJ2-5, is EAGVAQSPRYKIIEKRQSVAFWCNPISGHATLYWYQQILGQGPKLLIQFQNNGVVDDSQLPKDRFSAERLKGVDSTLKIQPAKLEDSAVYLCASSFATGETQYFGPGTRLLVL.